This entry lists 30 T cell receptor beta chains sequenced from one sample in a study of CD8 T cells in Susac syndrome. RNA, at about 0.5 to 1 ug, was reverse transcribed with random hexamers. From the immunoSEQ multiplex PCR reads, TCRdb called clonotypes with MiXCR, one entry per CDR3 protein. There are some 180,000 distinct CDR3 sequences in the sample; approximately 93% occur only once, and 0.1% lies in the top ten. The sequenced sample consisted of CD4+ T cells from PBMCs. The origin of the receptors is a human donor in good health.

The V gene is TRBV10-2, the J gene TRBJ1-2, with D possibly matching TRBD1 (6 bases). V was cut by 6 bases and J by 6 bases, with 20 bases left in between. The CDR3 is made up of 15 amino acids. Germline CDR1 WSHSY, CDR2 SAAADI. This chain's CDR3 is CASSEVEGGNNGYTF. The CDR3, as DNA: TGCGCCAGCAGCGAGGTGGAGGGGGGAAACAATGGCTACACCTTC.

The chain carries TRBV7-2 and TRBJ1-6; 9 nucleotides agree with TRBD1. This CDR3 spans 17 amino acids. The ends lost 6 bases at V and 4 bases at J; junction bases unmatched: 10. CDR1 SGHTA and CDR2 FQGNSA come from the germline V gene. Here the CDR3 DNA reads TGTGCCAGCAGTCTTGGACAGGGGTTCTCTTATAATTCACCCCTCCACTTT. It specifies CASSLGQGFSYNSPLHF.

The V gene is TRBV7-3, the J gene TRBJ2-4, with 11 nucleotides matching TRBD1. With V trimmed by 0 bases and J by 7 bases, 5 bases remained unmatched. The germline V gene encodes CDR1 SGHTA and CDR2 FQGTGA. The CDR3 runs to 16 residues. The DNA for the CDR3 is TGTGCCAGCAGCTTAACCCCAGGGACAGGGGGGAACATTCAGTACTTC. The encoded protein is CASSLTPGTGGNIQYF.

This rearrangement joins TRBV5-1 to TRBJ2-5, with D tentatively TRBD1 or TRBD2 (6 bases each). Germline-derived CDR1 and CDR2 are SGHRS and YFSETQ. V lost 5 bases and J 2 bases, leaving 10 bases between the germline ends. The CDR3 totals 13 residues. The CDR3 bases are TGCGCCAGCAGTAGGGGGGTTCAAGAGACCCAGTACTTC. This sequence encodes CASSRGVQETQYF.

The rearrangement links TRBV2 to TRBJ1-1, with D unclear. V lost 2 bases to trimming and J lost 0 bases, with 4 bases between them. There are 13 residues in the CDR3. Germline CDR1 SNHLY, CDR2 FYNNEI. The CDR3: CASSESLNTEAFF. CDR3 DNA sequence: TGTGCCAGCAGTGAATCCCTGAACACTGAAGCTTTCTTT.

The chain uses TRBV20-1 and TRBJ1-6; D is unclear. V was trimmed by 3 bases and J by 10 bases, leaving 13 bases between them. Germline V CDR1 and CDR2: DFQATT, SNEGSKA (reference sequence). The CDR3 spans 13 residues. Here the CDR3 reads CSASSAVGSPLHF. For the CDR3, the DNA is TGCAGTGCTAGCTCGGCCGTGGGATCACCCCTCCACTTT.

This chain connects TRBV11-2 to TRBJ2-7; D may match TRBD1 or TRBD2 (6 bases each). The V gene lost 3 bases and the J gene lost 2 bases, with 14 bases spanning the gap. CDR3 length: 15 residues. Germline-derived CDR1 and CDR2 are SGHAT and FQNNGV. The CDR3 loop reads CASSFGGLRAYEQYF. Here the CDR3 DNA reads TGTGCCAGCAGCTTTGGGGGGCTCAGGGCCTACGAGCAGTACTTC.

This chain links TRBV14 with TRBJ2-5; D call uncertain. Germline loops: CDR1 SGHDN, CDR2 FVKESK. V shed 0 bases and J shed 5 bases, with 4 bases lying between them. The CDR3 runs 12 residues. CDR3 nucleotides: TGTGCCAGCAGCCAAGATCAGGAGACCCAGTACTTC. Translation gives CASSQDQETQYF. Variable domain in full (rest from reference TRBV14 and TRBJ2-5): EAGVTQFPSHSVIEKGQTVTLRCDPISGHDNLYWYRRVMGKEIKFLLHFVKESKQDESGMPNNRFLAERTGGTYSTLKVQPAELEDSGVYFCASSQDQETQYFGPGTRLLVL.

The chain couples TRBV19 to TRBJ1-2, with D possibly being TRBD1 (5 bases). Trimming removed 5 bases from V and 6 bases from J, with 25 bases in between. Germline CDR1 is LNHDA and CDR2 is SQIVND (reference sequence). The CDR3 covers 17 residues. CDR3 loop: CASSPGTGTVVRNGYTF. Written as DNA, the CDR3 is TGTGCCAGTAGTCCTGGGACCGGGACGGTCGTTCGGAATGGCTACACCTTC. Using reference TRBV19 and TRBJ1-2 for the parts outside the CDR3, the full variable domain is DGGITQSPKYLFRKEGQNVTLSCEQNLNHDAMYWYRQDPGQGLRLIYYSQIVNDFQKGDIAEGYSVSREKKESFPLTVTSAQKNPTAFYLCASSPGTGTVVRNGYTFGSGTRLTVV.

This clonotype has a single count. V gene TRBV7-3 combines with J gene TRBJ2-1, with 9 bases identical to TRBD2. Germline V gene data show CDR1 as SGHTA and CDR2 as FQGTGA. The CDR3 length is 16 residues. V lost 1 base and J lost 8; bases outside the gene matches: 9. Written as DNA, the CDR3 is TGTGCCAGCAGCTTAAAGCCGGCGGGGGGGCTGGATGAGCAGTTCTTC. It specifies CASSLKPAGGLDEQFF.

The chain carries TRBV19 and TRBJ2-7, with a possible D match to TRBD2 (5 bases). V gave up 5 bases and J gave up 4 bases, with 9 bases separating them. The CDR3 is 12 residues long. Germline V gene lookup returns CDR1 LNHDA and CDR2 SQIVND (reference sequence). The CDR3 DNA reads TGTGCCAGTAGTGACCGGAGGTACGAGCAGTACTTC. This translates into CASSDRRYEQYF.

J is TRBJ2-2 and V is TRBV24-1; D is unclear. Germline V gene sequence: CDR1 KGHDR, CDR2 SFDVKD. This CDR3 contains 13 residues. V was clipped by 4 bases and J by 7 bases, with 9 bases between them. The DNA of the CDR3 is TGTGCCACCAGTGACCCCCGGTACGGGGAGCTGTTTTTT. This translates into CATSDPRYGELFF.

Regarding this clonotype: At one end the junction does not follow the germline gene, possibly because of a read error. The chain links TRBV15 to TRBJ1-2, with 7 bases identical to TRBD1. Per the germline V gene, CDR1 is LNHNV and CDR2 is YYDKDF (reference sequence). The CDR3 loop spans 13 amino acids. CDR3 sequence reads: CATSRDPTGRGLF. The CDR3 bases are TGTGCCACCAGCAGAGACCCGACAGGGAGAGGCCTCTTC.

The chain is built from TRBV7-9 and TRBJ1-2; 7 bases match TRBD1. From germline, CDR1 is SEHNR and CDR2 FQNEAQ (reference sequence). There are 13 residues in the CDR3. Trimming cost V 1 base and J 8 bases; bases outside gene matches: 4. The CDR3 bases are TGTGCCAGCAGCTTAGAAAGGGGGCTCGGCTACACCTTC. Its protein is CASSLERGLGYTF.

This chain joins TRBV20-1 and TRBJ1-1, with 9 nucleotides matching TRBD1. J gave up 1 base and V 1 base, and 1 base lay outside the gene matches. The CDR3 extends over 14 amino acids. Germline CDR1 is DFQATT and CDR2 is SNEGSKA (reference sequence). CDR3 nucleotides: TGCAGTGCTAGAGTGGGACAGGGGAACACTGAAGCTTTCTTT. Its protein product is CSARVGQGNTEAFF.

This chain links TRBV6-1 with TRBJ2-7; no definite D call. Germline CDR1 reads MNHNS; CDR2 reads SASEGT. V was clipped by 0 bases and J by 5 bases, with 5 bases between them. This CDR3 has 12 amino acids. The CDR3 loop is CASSEALDEQYV. The CDR3 DNA sequence: TGTGCCAGCAGTGAAGCGCTGGACGAGCAGTACGTC.

Only one count was recorded for this clonotype. The genes are TRBV6-4 and TRBJ2-2, with TRBD1 matching 8 bases. Germline CDR1 reads MRHNA; CDR2 reads SNTAGT. This CDR3 region has 14 residues. V was clipped by 3 bases and J by 4 bases; unmatched bases: 1. The chain's CDR3 is CASSEQGGTGELFF. Written as DNA, the CDR3 is TGTGCCAGCAGTGAACAGGGGGGCACCGGGGAGCTGTTTTTT.

This clonotype was counted once. The CDR3 here is CSVGQGASAGELFF. The CDR3 nucleotides read TGCAGCGTGGGACAGGGGGCAAGCGCCGGGGAGCTGTTTTTT. The chain joins TRBV29-1 to TRBJ2-2, with 12 bases identical to TRBD1. The CDR3 contains 14 residues. Looked up from germline, CDR1 is SQVTM and CDR2 is ANQGSEA. J was trimmed by 6 bases and V by 6 bases; bases with no gene match: 5.

The chain links TRBV2 to TRBJ1-1, with D hard to call. CDR1 and CDR2 (germline): SNHLY, FYNNEI. Trimming removed 6 bases at V and 7 bases at J, with 24 bases between. The CDR3 contains 16 residues. This CDR3 is CASSGWGLTGPIEAFF. As DNA, the CDR3 is TGTGCCAGCAGCGGGTGGGGTTTGACCGGGCCTATTGAAGCTTTCTTT.

In nucleotides, the CDR3 is TGTGCCAGCAGTGAAACAGGGGTGTTTCGGGTCACTGAAGCTTTCTTT. Translated: CASSETGVFRVTEAFF. V usage is TRBV2 and J usage is TRBJ1-1, with 7 nucleotides matching TRBD1. The CDR3 length is 16 residues. V gave up 2 bases and J gave up 4 bases; unmatched junction bases: 10. The germline V gene encodes CDR1 SNHLY and CDR2 FYNNEI.

The count of this clonotype is one. V usage is TRBV6-2 or TRBV6-3 and J usage is TRBJ2-5; 9 bases are a match to TRBD1. After removal of 6 bases from V and 4 bases from J, the junction contained 6 bases not matched to a gene. The CDR3 length is 14 residues. Germline V CDR1 and CDR2: MNHEY, SVGEGT. Here the CDR3 reads CASSETGGGETQYF. The CDR3 DNA follows: TGTGCCAGCAGCGAAACAGGGGGCGGAGAGACCCAGTACTTC.

This clonotype was seen only once. This chain joins TRBV6-1 and TRBJ1-5; D gene uncertain. The CDR3 covers 13 residues. V was cut by 11 bases and J by 4 bases, with 15 bases left in between. From germline, CDR1 is MNHNS and CDR2 SASEGT. CDR3 amino acids: CAGSRTENQPQHF. Here the CDR3 DNA reads TGTGCCGGAAGTCGCACTGAGAATCAGCCCCAGCATTTT.

The chain combines TRBV29-1 with TRBJ2-5; D is possibly TRBD2 (7 bases). This CDR3 has 12 amino acids. From germline, CDR1 is SQVTM and CDR2 ANQGSEA. V lost 8 bases and J 2 bases, leaving 12 bases between the germline ends. CDR3 protein: CSLGGRQETQYF. In DNA, the CDR3 is TGCAGCCTCGGGGGGCGGCAAGAGACCCAGTACTTC.

This clonotype was picked up one time. The gene calls are TRBV7-3 and TRBJ1-1; D is unclear. CDR1 is SGHTA, CDR2 FQGTGA, per germline. The CDR3 spans 16 residues. Between the trimmed V and J ends, which lost 4 bases and 1 base, there was a span of 16 bases. CDR3 sequence: CASSSVPGRKNTEAFF. The CDR3, as DNA: TGTGCCAGCAGCTCCGTACCTGGACGGAAGAACACTGAAGCTTTCTTT.

The chain links TRBV27 to TRBJ2-3, with 8 bases that match TRBD2. The CDR3 totals 13 residues. Germline-derived CDR1 and CDR2 are MNHEY and SMNVEV (reference sequence). V was clipped by 6 bases and J by 6 bases; unmatched bases: 5. This CDR3 is CASRSGGRDTQYF. CDR3 DNA sequence: TGTGCCAGCAGGAGCGGGGGACGGGATACGCAGTATTTT.

This clonotype occurred once. In DNA form, the CDR3 reads TGTGCCAGCAGCCCCCCGGGACAGGGTACGCTGAGAGAGACCCAGTACTTC. It translates to CASSPPGQGTLRETQYF. The V and J genes are TRBV3-1 and TRBJ2-5; 9 bases fit TRBD1. Germline CDR1 LGHDT, CDR2 YNNKEL (reference sequence). The CDR3 extends over 17 amino acids. The V and J ends lost 4 bases and 4 bases, in that order; junction bases with no gene match: 13.

V is TRBV7-9 and J is TRBJ2-6; TRBD1 might be the D (6 bases). V gave up 2 bases and J gave up 2 bases, with 13 bases separating them. CDR3 length: 17 residues. Germline-derived CDR1 and CDR2 are SEHNR and FQNEAQ (reference sequence). The CDR3 nucleotides are TGTGCCAGCAGCTTAAGAGGGGGAAGGGCTGGGGCCAACGTCCTGACTTTC. As protein: CASSLRGGRAGANVLTF.

V and J are TRBV5-1 and TRBJ2-7; D gene unclear. V lost 0 bases and J 0 bases, leaving 10 bases between the germline ends. Germline assignment: CDR1 SGHRS and CDR2 YFSETQ. The CDR3 runs to 15 residues. CDR3 amino acids: CASSLAARGSYEQYF. In DNA, the CDR3 is TGCGCCAGCAGCTTGGCAGCCAGAGGCTCCTACGAGCAGTACTTC.

CDR3 region: CASSSLAGATGELFF. The CDR3, as DNA: TGTGCCAGCAGCTCCCTAGCGGGGGCCACCGGGGAGCTGTTTTTT. The chain carries TRBV7-2 and TRBJ2-2, with 10 bases aligning to TRBD2. The junction had 3 bases not matched to a gene; V was cut back by 4 bases and J by 4 bases. Germline V gene lookup returns CDR1 SGHTA and CDR2 FQGNSA. The CDR3 has 15 amino acids.

The chain employs TRBV5-1 and TRBJ2-3; D not resolved. CDR3 length: 15 amino acids. CDR1 and CDR2 (germline): SGHRS, YFSETQ. The germline V and J ends were trimmed by 6 bases and 4 bases, with 18 bases remaining between them. The DNA for the CDR3 is TGCGCCAGCAAACTGGACCAGCAAGGTCCAGATACGCAGTATTTT. This translates into CASKLDQQGPDTQYF.